This is a list of T cell receptor beta chains from one sample in a study of tumor and adjacent non-tumor tissue in lung cancer. TCRdb independently ran MiXCR on the multiplex PCR reads; one entry per CDR3 protein. The data hold under 150,000 distinct CDR3 sequences, with around 60% observed a single time. The sequenced sample consisted of lung tumor tissue. These receptors came from a man in his 60s with small cell lung cancer. Each CDR3 is given with its conserved first and last residue. The order of the fields is V gene, clone size, J gene, CDR3 protein. The size of a clone is reported for some rows only, either as once, few or many, or as a class for expanded clones.

>TRBV10-2|many|TRBJ2-1
CASRTRGIDNEQFF
>TRBV6-5|few|TRBJ2-2
CASRLGQIHTGELFF
>TRBV12-3/TRBV12-4|many|TRBJ1-2
CASSSGLGYGYTF
>TRBV12-3/TRBV12-4|once|TRBJ2-2
CASSPKSNTGELVF
>TRBV4-2|many|TRBJ1-2
CASSQPYTGNYGYTF
>TRBV29-1|NA|TRBJ2-1
CSVEVHWRLGYYNEQFF
>TRBV20-1|NA|TRBJ1-1
CSARGVRDTEAFF
>TRBV6-1|NA|TRBJ2-3
CASSEGRYVTDTQYF
>TRBV20-1|NA|TRBJ2-1
CSARDHKSDEQFF
>TRBV4-1|few|TRBJ2-2
CASSQTGGNTGELFF
>TRBV6-5|NA|TRBJ2-2
CASSYGGALTGELLF
>TRBV28|few|TRBJ2-7
CASMRARPSSYEQYF
>TRBV4-2|once|TRBJ2-2
CASKLAGDDGGLLFF
>TRBV28|once|TRBJ2-3
CASTEGVGRDTQYF
>TRBV11-2|NA|TRBJ2-3
CASSLGQTTDTQYF
>TRBV5-4|NA|TRBJ2-3
CASSPELAATDTQYF
>TRBV5-4|NA|TRBJ1-6
CASSAGQANSPLHF
>TRBV28|many|TRBJ2-1
CASSPVFGTGAYNEQFF
>TRBV19|few|TRBJ2-1
CASSFSGTSYNEQFF
>TRBV11-3|NA|TRBJ2-3
CAGSLVVKTDTQYF
>TRBV6-1|NA|TRBJ1-5
CASSEDRGARNQRQHF
>TRBV11-3|NA|TRBJ2-3
CASSLGASGRVDTQYF